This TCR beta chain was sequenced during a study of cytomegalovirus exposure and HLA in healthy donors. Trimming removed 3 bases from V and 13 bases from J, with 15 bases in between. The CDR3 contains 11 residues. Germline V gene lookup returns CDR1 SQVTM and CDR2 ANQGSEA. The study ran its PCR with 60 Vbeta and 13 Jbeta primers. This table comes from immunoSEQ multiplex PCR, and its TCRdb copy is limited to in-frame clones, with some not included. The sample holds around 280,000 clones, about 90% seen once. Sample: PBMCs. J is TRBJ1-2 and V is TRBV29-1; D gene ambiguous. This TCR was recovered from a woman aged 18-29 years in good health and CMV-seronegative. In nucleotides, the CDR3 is TGCAGCGTTGAGGGCGCAGAACGGGGCACCTTC. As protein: CSVEGAERGTF. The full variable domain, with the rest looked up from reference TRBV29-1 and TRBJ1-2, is SAVISQKPSRDICQRGTSLTIQCQVDSQVTMMFWYRQQPGQSLTLIATANQGSEATYESGFVIDKFPISRPNLTFSTLTVSNMSPEDSSIYLCSVEGAERGTFGSGTRLTVV.